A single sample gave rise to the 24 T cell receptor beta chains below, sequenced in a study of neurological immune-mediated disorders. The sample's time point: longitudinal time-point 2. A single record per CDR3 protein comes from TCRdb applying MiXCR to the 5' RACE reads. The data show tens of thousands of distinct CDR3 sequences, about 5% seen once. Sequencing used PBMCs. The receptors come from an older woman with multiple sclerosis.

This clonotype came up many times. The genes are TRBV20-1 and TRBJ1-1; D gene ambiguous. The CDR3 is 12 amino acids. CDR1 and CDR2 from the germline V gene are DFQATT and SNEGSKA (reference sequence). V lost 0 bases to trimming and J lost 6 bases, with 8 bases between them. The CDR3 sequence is CSAREGRAEAFF. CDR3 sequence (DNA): TGCAGTGCTAGAGAAGGGAGGGCTGAAGCTTTCTTT.

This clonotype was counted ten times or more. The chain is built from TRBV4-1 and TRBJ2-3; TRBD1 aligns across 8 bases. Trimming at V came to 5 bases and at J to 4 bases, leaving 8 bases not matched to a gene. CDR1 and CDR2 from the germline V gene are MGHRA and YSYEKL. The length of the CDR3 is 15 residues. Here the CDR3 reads CASSTRDRPPDTQYF. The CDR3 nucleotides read TGCGCCAGCAGCACCCGGGACAGGCCCCCAGATACGCAGTATTTT.

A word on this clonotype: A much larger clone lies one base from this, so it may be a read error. The CDR3, as DNA: TGTGCCAACAGCCTCCTTACGGGCGAGCAGTACTTC. It is translated as CANSLLTGEQYF. The chain couples TRBV5-6 to TRBJ2-7; D uncertain. There are 12 residues in the CDR3. The germline gives CDR1 SGHDT, CDR2 YYEEEE.

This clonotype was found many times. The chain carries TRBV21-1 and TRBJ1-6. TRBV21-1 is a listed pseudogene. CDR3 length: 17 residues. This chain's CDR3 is CASSDHTSKGNNSPLHF. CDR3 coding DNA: TGTGCCAGCAGCGACCATACCTCAAAGGGAAATAATTCACCCCTCCACTTT.

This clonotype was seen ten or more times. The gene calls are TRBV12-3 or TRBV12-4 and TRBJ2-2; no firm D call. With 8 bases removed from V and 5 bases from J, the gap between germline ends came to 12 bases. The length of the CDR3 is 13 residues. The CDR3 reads CASEFRVTGELFF. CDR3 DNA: TGTGCCAGCGAGTTTCGGGTTACCGGGGAGCTGTTTTTT.

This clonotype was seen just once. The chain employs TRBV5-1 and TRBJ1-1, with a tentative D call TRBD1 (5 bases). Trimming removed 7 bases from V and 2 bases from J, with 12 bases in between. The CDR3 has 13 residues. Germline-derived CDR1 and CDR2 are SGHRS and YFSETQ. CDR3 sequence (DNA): TGCGCCAGCCTAGACAGTACTAACACTGAAGCTTTCTTT. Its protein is CASLDSTNTEAFF.

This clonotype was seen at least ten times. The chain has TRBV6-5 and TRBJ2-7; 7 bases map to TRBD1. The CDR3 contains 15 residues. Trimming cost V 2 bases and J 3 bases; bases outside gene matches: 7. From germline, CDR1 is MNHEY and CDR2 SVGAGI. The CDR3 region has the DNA TGTGCCAGCAGTTACCGGGGACAGCTTGGCTACGAGCAGTACTTC. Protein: CASSYRGQLGYEQYF.

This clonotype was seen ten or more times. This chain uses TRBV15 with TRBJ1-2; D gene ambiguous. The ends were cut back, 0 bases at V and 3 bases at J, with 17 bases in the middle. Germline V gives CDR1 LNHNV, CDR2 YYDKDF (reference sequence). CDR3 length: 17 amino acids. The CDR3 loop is CATSRDTFGREDYGYTF. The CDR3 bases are TGTGCCACCAGCAGAGACACGTTTGGGCGGGAAGACTATGGCTACACCTTC.

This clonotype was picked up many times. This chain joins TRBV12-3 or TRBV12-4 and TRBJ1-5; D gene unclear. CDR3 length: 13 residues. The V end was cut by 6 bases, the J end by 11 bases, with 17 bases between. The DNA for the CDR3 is TGTGCCAGCAGCGGGGTCTTCAACGGGGCCCAGCATTTT. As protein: CASSGVFNGAQHF.

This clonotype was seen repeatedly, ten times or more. The CDR3 coding sequence is TGCAGTGCATACAGGGGAGGTGGCACTGAAGCTTTCTTT. Protein: CSAYRGGGTEAFF. This chain uses TRBV20-1 with TRBJ1-1; 7 bases map to TRBD1. With 6 bases clipped from V and 4 bases from J, the junction kept 8 bases outside the gene matches. Germline lookup yields CDR1 DFQATT and CDR2 SNEGSKA (reference sequence). This CDR3 comprises 13 residues.

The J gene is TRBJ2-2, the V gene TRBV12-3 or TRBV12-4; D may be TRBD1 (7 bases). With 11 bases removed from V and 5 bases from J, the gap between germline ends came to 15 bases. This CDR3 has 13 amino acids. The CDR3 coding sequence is TGTGCCTATCGGAGGGGGCATACCGGGGAGCTGTTTTTT. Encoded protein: CAYRRGHTGELFF.

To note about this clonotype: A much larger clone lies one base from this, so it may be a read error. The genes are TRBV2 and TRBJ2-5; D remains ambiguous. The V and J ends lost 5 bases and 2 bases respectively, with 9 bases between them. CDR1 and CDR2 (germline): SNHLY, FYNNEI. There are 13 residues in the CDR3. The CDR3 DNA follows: TGTGCCAGCAGTAAGAAGGGTCAAGAGACCCAGTACTTC. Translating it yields CASSKKGQETQYF.

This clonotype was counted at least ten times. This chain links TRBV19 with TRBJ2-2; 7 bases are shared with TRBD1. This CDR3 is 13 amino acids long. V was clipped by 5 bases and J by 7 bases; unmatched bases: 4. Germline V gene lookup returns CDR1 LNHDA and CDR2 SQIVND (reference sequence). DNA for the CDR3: TGTGCCAGTAGTGACAGGGCGGTCGGGGAGCTGTTTTTT. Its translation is CASSDRAVGELFF.

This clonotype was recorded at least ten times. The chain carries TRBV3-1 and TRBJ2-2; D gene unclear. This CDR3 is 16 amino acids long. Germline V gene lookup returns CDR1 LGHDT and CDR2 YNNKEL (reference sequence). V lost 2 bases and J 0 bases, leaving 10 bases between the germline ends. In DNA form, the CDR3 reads TGTGCCAGCAGCCAACTAGATGGGGCGAACACCGGGGAGCTGTTTTTT. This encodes CASSQLDGANTGELFF.

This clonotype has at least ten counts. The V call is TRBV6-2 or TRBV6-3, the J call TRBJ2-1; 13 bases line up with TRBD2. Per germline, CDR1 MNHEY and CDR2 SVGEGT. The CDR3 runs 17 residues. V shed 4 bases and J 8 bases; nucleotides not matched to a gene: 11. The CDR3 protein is CASSSRLAGGPGDEQFF. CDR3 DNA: TGTGCCAGCAGTTCCCGACTAGCGGGGGGCCCCGGAGATGAGCAGTTCTTC.

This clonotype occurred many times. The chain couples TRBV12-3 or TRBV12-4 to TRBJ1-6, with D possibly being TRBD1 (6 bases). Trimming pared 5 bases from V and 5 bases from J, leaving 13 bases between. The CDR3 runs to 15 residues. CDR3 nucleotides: TGTGCCAGCAGTCCGCCGGGACAAAATAATTCACCCCTCCACTTT. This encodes CASSPPGQNNSPLHF.

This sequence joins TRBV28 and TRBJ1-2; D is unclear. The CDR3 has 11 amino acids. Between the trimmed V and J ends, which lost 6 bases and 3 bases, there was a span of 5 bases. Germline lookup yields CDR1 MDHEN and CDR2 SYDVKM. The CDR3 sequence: CASSDYYGYTF. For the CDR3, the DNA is TGTGCCAGCAGCGACTACTATGGCTACACCTTC.

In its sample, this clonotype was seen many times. The CDR3 spells CASSGAAGEGYTF. The CDR3 DNA reads as TGCGCCAGCAGCGGCGCGGCAGGAGAGGGCTACACCTTC. The chain has TRBV5-1 and TRBJ1-2; D is unresolved. Trimming pared 4 bases from V and 8 bases from J, leaving 15 bases between. Germline V gives CDR1 SGHRS, CDR2 YFSETQ. This CDR3 has 13 residues.

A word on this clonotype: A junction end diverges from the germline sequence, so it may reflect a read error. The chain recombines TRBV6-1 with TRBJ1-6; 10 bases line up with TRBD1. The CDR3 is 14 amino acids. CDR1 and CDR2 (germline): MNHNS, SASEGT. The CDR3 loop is CASKKTGGGSPLHF. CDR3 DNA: TGTGCCAGCAAGAAGACAGGGGGCGGGTCACCCCTACACTTT.

The CDR3 sequence is CASSPGTSGGPHAMDTQYF. The DNA for the CDR3 is TGTGCCAGCAGCCCCGGGACTAGCGGGGGGCCCCACGCCATGGATACGCAGTATTTT. The rearrangement links TRBV11-3 to TRBJ2-3; the match to TRBD2 covers 15 bases. The CDR3 is 19 residues long. Germline V lookup: CDR1 SGHNT, CDR2 YENEEA. With 5 bases clipped from V and 6 bases from J, the junction kept 15 bases outside the gene matches.

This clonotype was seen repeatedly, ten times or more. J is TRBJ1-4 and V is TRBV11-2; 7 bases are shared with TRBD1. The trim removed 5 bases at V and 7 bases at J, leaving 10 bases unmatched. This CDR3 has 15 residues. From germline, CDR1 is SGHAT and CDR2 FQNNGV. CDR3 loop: CASSPGTVRAEKLFF. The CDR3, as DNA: TGTGCCAGCAGCCCGGGGACAGTTCGGGCTGAAAAACTGTTTTTT.

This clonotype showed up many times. CDR3 DNA sequence: TGCAGTGCTCTGCGGACGGTCGGGTACAATGAGCAGTTCTTC. Translating gives CSALRTVGYNEQFF. The V gene is TRBV20-1, the J gene TRBJ2-1, with D unclear. The V end lost 5 bases, the J end lost 4 bases, and 15 bases lay between the germline ends. This CDR3 is built from 14 residues. Per germline, CDR1 DFQATT and CDR2 SNEGSKA (reference sequence).

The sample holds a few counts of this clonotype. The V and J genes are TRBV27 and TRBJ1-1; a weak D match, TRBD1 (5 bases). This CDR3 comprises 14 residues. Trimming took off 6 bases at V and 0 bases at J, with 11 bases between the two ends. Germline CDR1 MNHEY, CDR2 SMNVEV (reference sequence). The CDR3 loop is CASSGGRLNTEAFF. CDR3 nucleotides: TGTGCCAGCAGCGGGGGACGGTTGAACACTGAAGCTTTCTTT.

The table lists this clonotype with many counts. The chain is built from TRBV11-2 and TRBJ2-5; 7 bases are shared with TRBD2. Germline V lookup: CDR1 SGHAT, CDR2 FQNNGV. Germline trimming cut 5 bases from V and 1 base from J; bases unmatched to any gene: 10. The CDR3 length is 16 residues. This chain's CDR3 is CASSPTGGTLQETQYF. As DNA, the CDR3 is TGTGCCAGCAGCCCTACCGGGGGGACCCTCCAAGAGACCCAGTACTTC.